This T cell receptor beta chain derives from a study of T cells in Graves' hyperthyroidism and ophthalmopathy. This clonotype was counted many times. RNA transcripts were the template for amplifying TCR beta CDR3 regions. Researchers ran a first-round RT-PCR on the TCR CDR3 using the HTBI primer set. TCRdb re-called the multiplex PCR reads with MiXCR, one entry per CDR3 protein. The sample has hundreds of thousands of distinct CDR3 sequences, around a quarter seen once. The CDR3 covers 15 residues. V lost 0 bases to trimming and J lost 4 bases, with 13 bases between them. From germline, CDR1 is LGHNA and CDR2 YNFKEQ. The diagnostic basis comprised clinical symptoms, serum thyroxine and TRAb, thyroid ultrasound and orbital computed tomography. A roughly 9.7 ml volume of fresh peripheral blood provided the PBMCs.

The source material was blood. The source of this sequence is a woman under 40 with Graves' ophthalmopathy. This chain links TRBV4-2 with TRBJ2-7; no definite D call. CDR3 loop: CASSQDAPLMYEQYF. The CDR3, as DNA: TGTGCCAGCAGCCAAGATGCCCCTTTGATGTACGAGCAGTACTTC.